A selection of T cell receptor beta chains follows, all from one sample in a study of PD-1 blockade in classical Hodgkin lymphoma. Produced via immunoSEQ multiplex PCR; TCRdb's table is partial and in-frame only. The sample has about 93,000 clones, 80% to 90% seen once. Sample: peripheral blood mononuclear cells (PBMCs), taken before the second cycle of nivolumab. These receptors all come from a human donor with classical Hodgkin lymphoma. Both conserved end residues are part of each CDR3. D genes are given only for firm matches. A row's size may be missing; if present it is once, few, many or a size class.

>-|TRBJ1-5|TRBV21-1|once
CASSATASRTGGAGNQPQHF
TGTGCCAGCAGCGCCACGGCTAGTAGGACAGGAGGGGCCGGCAATCAGCCCCAGCATTTT
>TRBD1|TRBJ2-1|TRBV10-3|-
CAIQGEQVNEQFF
TGTGCCATACAGGGGGAGCAAGTCAATGAGCAGTTCTTC
>-|TRBJ2-5|TRBV5-1|-
CASSLGVTETQYF
TGCGCCAGCAGCTTGGGGGTGACGGAGACCCAGTACTTC
>TRBD1|TRBJ2-2|TRBV2|-
CASARDRGQNTGELFF
TGTGCCAGCGCCCGGGACAGGGGCCAGAACACCGGGGAGCTGTTTTTT
>-|TRBJ1-5|TRBV27|-
CASSLSLLGNQPQHF
TGTGCCAGCAGTTTATCCCTCCTGGGGAATCAGCCCCAGCATTTT
>TRBD1|TRBJ1-2|TRBV5-1|-
CASSPERDRAVGGYTF
TGCGCCAGCAGCCCGGAGAGGGACAGGGCAGTTGGTGGCTACACCTTC
>TRBD1|TRBJ1-3|TRBV5-4|-
CASSLDRGYGNTIYF
TGTGCCAGCAGCTTGGACAGGGGTTATGGAAACACCATATATTTT
>-|TRBJ2-7|TRBV5-1|-
CASSPEREVYEQYF
TGCGCCAGCAGCCCTGAGAGGGAGGTCTACGAGCAGTACTTC
>-|TRBJ2-6|TRBV7-2|-
CASSLGRGRNGANVLTF
TGTGCCAGCAGCCTAGGCCGAGGGCGGAATGGGGCCAACGTCCTGACTTTC
>TRBD2|TRBJ2-3|TRBV5-1|once
CASSAVASGSTDTQYF
TGCGCCAGCAGCGCCGTCGCCAGCGGGAGTACCGATACGCAGTATTTT
>TRBD1|TRBJ1-2|TRBV7-8|-
CASSSRQGRYGYTF
TGTGCCAGCAGCTCTAGACAGGGGCGCTATGGCTACACCTTC
>-|TRBJ2-7|TRBV6-6|-
CASSPSDREQYF
TGTGCCAGCAGTCCCTCCGACAGGGAGCAGTACTTC
>-|TRBJ2-2|TRBV25-1|once
CASSESGRWAGELFF
TGTGCCAGCAGTGAATCTGGGAGATGGGCCGGGGAGCTGTTTTTT
>-|TRBJ2-2|TRBV28|-
CASSLLTGELFF
TGTGCCAGCAGTCTCCTCACTGGGGAGCTGTTTTTT
>-|TRBJ1-1|TRBV6-5|many
CASSYSLTKEAFF
TGTGCCAGCAGTTACTCGTTAACCAAGGAAGCTTTCTTT
>-|TRBJ2-1|TRBV29-1|-
CSVRQWNEQFF
TGCAGCGTTCGTCAGTGGAATGAGCAGTTCTTC
>-|TRBJ1-2|TRBV9|-
CASSARGKDGYTF
TGTGCCAGCAGCGCCCGGGGCAAGGATGGCTACACCTTC
>TRBD1|TRBJ1-1|TRBV19|-
CASSILTGGGTEAFF
TGTGCCAGTAGTATCCTGACAGGGGGAGGCACTGAAGCTTTCTTT
>-|TRBJ1-2|TRBV7-8|-
CASSLARDNYGYTF
TGTGCCAGCAGCTTAGCCCGGGACAACTATGGCTACACCTTC
>-|TRBJ1-2|TRBV7-8|-
CASSLPTGTSNYGYTF
TGTGCCAGCAGCTTACCTACAGGCACCTCTAACTATGGCTACACCTTC
>-|TRBJ2-7|TRBV2|-
CASGLANEQYF
TGTGCCAGTGGGCTGGCGAACGAGCAGTACTTC
>-|TRBJ2-7|TRBV7-3|-
CASSSSPTLEQYF
TGTGCCAGCAGCTCCTCCCCCACCCTCGAGCAGTACTTC
>-|TRBJ2-3|TRBV9|-
CASSAGQAADTQYF
TGTGCCAGCAGCGCGGGGCAGGCGGCAGATACGCAGTATTTT
>TRBD2|TRBJ2-1|TRBV7-8|-
CASSLGLATYNEQFF
TGTGCCAGCAGCTTGGGACTAGCGACCTACAATGAGCAGTTCTTC
>-|TRBJ2-1|TRBV2|-
CASSARYNEQFF
TGTGCCAGCAGTGCCAGGTACAATGAGCAGTTCTTC
>TRBD2|TRBJ2-5|TRBV5-1|-
CASKLAGPQETQYF
TGCGCCAGCAAGCTAGCGGGACCACAAGAGACCCAGTACTTC